This section outlines one TCR beta chain sequence together with its context. The antigen is not known. The treatment denotes: roughly ten-day PBMC culture with coronavirus spike peptide pools or control peptides (ViraFEST assay). Peptide-pool expansion of antigen-specific T cells preceded TCR sequencing in ViraFEST. The source of the sample is a study of vaccination and CD4 T cells after COVID-19. For the study at large: The study collected post-vaccine samples a median around 67 days after dose two, with a range of 14 to 241. Stimuli were overlapping spike peptide pools of SARS-CoV-2 and three common cold coronaviruses (HCoV-NL63, HCoV-OC43, HCoV-229E).

Study-level results: The great majority, 304 of 307 vaccine-specific clones, proved spike mono-reactive in convalescent patients.

The CDR3 runs 15 residues. CDR1 and CDR2 (germline): MNHNS, SASEGT. The V end lost 7 bases, the J end lost 4 bases, and 19 bases lay between the germline ends. Oncomine TCR Beta short-read sequencing was applied to DNA from cultured CD4+ T cells. TCRdb analysed the PCR reads with MiXCR anew, one entry per CDR3 protein. The sample consists of around 13,000 distinct CDR3 sequences, 55% of them appearing once. This chain links TRBV6-1 with TRBJ1-2; D unclear. The receptor's source is a human donor who had recovered from COVID-19. Here the sequenced sample was CD4+ T cells from blood, cultured in vitro, taken before SARS-CoV-2 vaccination. The CDR3 sequence: CASTQTEEGGYGYTF. The CDR3 bases are TGTGCCAGCACCCAAACAGAGGAAGGCGGCTATGGCTACACCTTC.